The text below deals with one T cell receptor beta chain. The junction departs from the called germline gene at one end, perhaps through a read error. This entry is derived from a study of glioma-infiltrating T cells after dendritic cell vaccination. Some clones are missing from TCRdb's copy, which holds only in-frame ones; the method was immunoSEQ multiplex PCR. The sample holds 80,000 to 95,000 clones, around 85% seen once. This CDR3 has 15 amino acids. Germline CDR1 MNHEY, CDR2 SVGAGI. As for time point: after dendritic cell vaccination, including at tumor progression/relapse. The rearrangement uses TRBV6-5 and TRBJ1-2, with 7 bases fitting TRBD1. The receptor was isolated from a human donor with glioblastoma. The starting material was blood, obtained after dendritic cell vaccination. CDR3 amino acids: CASRFPGQQNYDYTF. The CDR3 DNA follows: TGTGCCAGCAGATTCCCGGGACAGCAAAACTATGACTACACCTTC.